These 20 T cell receptor beta chains were sequenced from one sample in a study of blood T cell repertoires in COVID-19. The method was immunoSEQ multiplex PCR; TCRdb's version includes in-frame clones alone and lacks a portion of them. The sample carries 200,000 to 250,000 clones, approximately 82% recorded once. The sample consisted of peripheral blood. These receptors all come from a woman in her thirties or forties who had recovered from COVID-19.

This chain joins TRBV19 and TRBJ1-1, with D tentatively TRBD1 (6 bases). V was clipped by 3 bases and J by 1 base, with 9 bases between them. CDR1 and CDR2 (germline): LNHDA, SQIVND (reference sequence). The CDR3 is 14 amino acids. For the CDR3, the DNA is TGTGCCAGTAGTATGAACAGGGAGAACACTGAAGCTTTCTTT. Translated, it gives CASSMNRENTEAFF.

The V call is TRBV3-1 (or the pseudogene TRBV3-2), the J call TRBJ2-6; TRBD1 matches at 10 bases. This CDR3 has 16 residues. Germline CDR1 is LGHDT and CDR2 is YNNKEL (reference sequence). The V and J ends lost 9 bases and 0 bases, in that order; junction bases with no gene match: 5. CDR3 amino acids: CASEDRGFSGANVLTF. For the CDR3, the DNA is TGTGCCAGTGAGGACAGGGGGTTCTCTGGGGCCAACGTCCTGACTTTC.

V is TRBV5-1 and J is TRBJ1-2, with 11 nucleotides matching TRBD1. Trimming cost V 3 bases and J 1 base; bases outside gene matches: 5. The CDR3 is 16 residues long. Germline loops: CDR1 SGHRS, CDR2 YFSETQ. The DNA for the CDR3 is TGCGCCAGCAGCTCCGCGGGACAGGGGGATAACTATGGCTACACCTTC. It encodes CASSSAGQGDNYGYTF.

The J gene is TRBJ2-1, the V gene TRBV7-9; no clear D gene. There are 11 residues in the CDR3. CDR1 and CDR2 (germline): SEHNR, FQNEAQ (reference sequence). Trimming removed 5 bases at V and 5 bases at J, with 4 bases between. The CDR3 loop reads CASSQDNEQFF. The CDR3 coding sequence is TGTGCCAGCAGCCAGGACAATGAGCAGTTCTTC.

This clone was observed once. The rearrangement links TRBV21-1 to TRBJ2-3; the DNA was not used to check the table's D call, TRBD1. TRBV21-1 is labeled a pseudogene. The CDR3 is 15 amino acids. CDR3 in amino acids: CASSKEDRGTDTQYF. CDR3 DNA: TGTGCCAGCAGCAAAGAGGACAGGGGCACAGATACGCAGTATTTT.

The rearrangement uses TRBV4-3 and TRBJ2-4, with D possibly TRBD2 on 5 matching bases. The CDR3 spans 14 residues. V was cut by 1 base and J by 9 bases, with 13 bases left in between. Germline CDR1 LGHNA, CDR2 YSLEER. The CDR3 DNA reads as TGCGCCAGCAGCCAAGTCGGAGGACTTGGCATTCAGTACTTC. It specifies CASSQVGGLGIQYF.

The chain recombines TRBV6-2 or TRBV6-3 with TRBJ1-5; TRBD1 matches at 11 bases. Losses at the gene ends were 5 bases for V and 2 bases for J; bases not matched to a gene: 5. The germline gives CDR1 MNHEY, CDR2 SVGEGT. The CDR3 runs to 16 residues. As DNA, the CDR3 is TGTGCCAGCAGTACCGGGACAGGGGGTGGCAATCAGCCCCAGCATTTT. Its translation: CASSTGTGGGNQPQHF.

Comments on this clone: A junction boundary mismatches the germline segment, possibly from a read error. Here the CDR3 reads CASSSGSTGKCLF. The CDR3, as DNA: TGTGCCAGCAGCTCCGGATCGACAGGGAAATGTCTCTTT. The chain employs TRBV7-2 and TRBJ1-6; the match to TRBD1 covers 7 bases. The CDR3 extends over 13 amino acids. The germline gives CDR1 SGHTA, CDR2 FQGNSA.

The J gene is TRBJ2-3, the V gene TRBV9, with 15 positions matching TRBD2. Trimming took 3 bases from V and 1 from J; bases not matched to a gene: 3. The CDR3 runs 17 residues. The germline gives CDR1 SGDLS, CDR2 YYNGEE. The CDR3 region has the DNA TGTGCCAGCAGCGAAGGACTAGCGGGGGGGGGCACAGATACGCAGTATTTT. This translates into CASSEGLAGGGTDTQYF.

The gene calls are TRBV25-1 and TRBJ1-3; no firm D call. Germline-derived CDR1 and CDR2 are MGHDK and SYGVNS. Trimming took off 2 bases at V and 4 bases at J, with 3 bases between the two ends. The CDR3 has 12 amino acids. CDR3 sequence (DNA): TGTGCCAGCAGTGAACAGGGAAACACCATATATTTT. Translated: CASSEQGNTIYF.

V and J are TRBV5-4 and TRBJ2-5; 13 bases map to TRBD2. Germline lookup yields CDR1 SGHNT and CDR2 YYREEE (reference sequence). The V segment lost 3 bases and the J segment 1 base; nucleotides outside the gene matches: 6. CDR3 length equals 17 residues. Here the CDR3 DNA reads TGTGCCAGCAGCTCCGGGACTAGCGGGGCTACCCAAGAGACCCAGTACTTC. Translating it yields CASSSGTSGATQETQYF.

As regards this clone: The same CDR3 arises from other DNA sequences in this sample as well. The rearrangement links TRBV6-2 or TRBV6-3 to TRBJ2-7, with 13 nucleotides matching TRBD2. The CDR3 covers 15 residues. Germline CDR1 and CDR2: MNHEY and SVGEGT. Losses at the gene ends were 0 bases for V and 4 bases for J; bases not matched to a gene: 0. The CDR3 DNA reads TGTGCCAGCAGTTACTCGACTAGCGGGGGGTACGAGCAGTACTTC. Protein product: CASSYSTSGGYEQYF.

The chain recombines TRBV15 with TRBJ2-1; tentative D call: TRBD2 (5 bases). The CDR3 consists of 16 residues. Germline V CDR1 and CDR2: LNHNV, YYDKDF (reference sequence). V was shortened by 0 bases and J by 3 bases, with 12 bases between the two germline ends. CDR3 region: CATSRDYPGNYNEQFF. CDR3 coding DNA: TGTGCCACCAGCAGAGACTATCCCGGGAACTACAATGAGCAGTTCTTC.

The chain employs TRBV6-5 and TRBJ1-2; D is ambiguous. V shed 0 bases and J shed 5 bases, with 10 bases lying between them. The germline gives CDR1 MNHEY, CDR2 SVGAGI. CDR3 length equals 14 residues. CDR3 DNA sequence: TGTGCCAGCAGTTACTCGGCCGGGTGGTATGGCTACACCTTC. It yields the protein CASSYSAGWYGYTF.

This rearrangement joins TRBV3-1 (or the pseudogene TRBV3-2) to TRBJ2-4; 8 bases agree with TRBD2. The V gene end was trimmed by 6 bases and the J gene end by 8 bases; junction bases not matched to a gene: 9. The length of the CDR3 is 14 residues. CDR1 and CDR2 (germline): LGHDT, YNNKEL (reference sequence). CDR3 bases: TGTGCCAGCAGTCGAGCGGGGGAGGCATACATTCAGTACTTC. Amino acid sequence: CASSRAGEAYIQYF.

This clone was counted only a few times. The chain joins TRBV29-1 to TRBJ1-2, with 7 bases fitting TRBD1. Trimming cost V 4 bases and J 8 bases; bases outside gene matches: 4. Germline V gives CDR1 SQVTM, CDR2 ANQGSEA. CDR3 length: 11 amino acids. CDR3 sequence (DNA): TGCAGCGTTGGACAGGGTGTCGGCTACACCTTC. It translates to CSVGQGVGYTF.

The chain links TRBV7-8 to TRBJ1-5; the D gene is possibly TRBD1 (6 bases). With 2 bases removed from V and 3 bases from J, the gap between germline ends came to 14 bases. Germline V lookup: CDR1 SGHVS, CDR2 FQNEAQ. CDR3 length equals 16 residues. CDR3 nucleotide sequence: TGTGCCAGCAGCTTAATGAATACAGGGACCAATCAGCCCCAGCATTTT. Encoded protein: CASSLMNTGTNQPQHF.

This chain joins TRBV9 and TRBJ2-2, with 9 nucleotides matching TRBD2. The CDR3 consists of 17 residues. Looked up from germline, CDR1 is SGDLS and CDR2 is YYNGEE. Germline trimming cut 4 bases from V and 3 bases from J; bases unmatched to any gene: 10. The CDR3 sequence: CASSPASGGTDTGELFF. In nucleotides, the CDR3 is TGTGCCAGCAGCCCCGCCAGCGGGGGGACCGACACCGGGGAGCTGTTTTTT.

The chain employs TRBV19 and TRBJ1-2; 8 bases are a match to TRBD1. The ends lost 8 bases at V and 4 bases at J; junction bases unmatched: 12. There are 15 residues in the CDR3. Germline-derived CDR1 and CDR2 are LNHDA and SQIVND (reference sequence). The CDR3 is CASEPRTGFLYGYTF. The DNA for the CDR3 is TGTGCCAGTGAGCCTAGGACAGGGTTCCTCTATGGCTACACCTTC.

The V call is TRBV9, the J call TRBJ1-2; D perhaps matches TRBD1 (6 bases). V was shortened by 4 bases and J by 6 bases, with 16 bases between the two germline ends. There are 14 residues in the CDR3. Germline lookup yields CDR1 SGDLS and CDR2 YYNGEE. The CDR3 here is CASSPEQGGDGYTF. The CDR3 region has the DNA TGTGCCAGCAGCCCGGAGCAAGGGGGGGATGGCTACACCTTC.